The entry below gives a single T cell receptor (beta chain) sequence along with its context. This clone was detected only once. Its binding antigen is unknown. No quality values exist for individual bases; no much larger clone is one base distant. The sample's time point label, decoded: baseline before oral tofacitinib. Peripheral blood and lesional scalp punch biopsies were obtained from patients with alopecia areata. PBMCs were separated by density centrifugation and stained for CD3, CD4 and CD8, after which CD4+ and CD8+ T cells were sorted on a FACSAria. This sample was taken from a study of CD8+ T cells in alopecia areata (dated by TCRdb to 2016 to 2018). About the study as a whole: Treated patients were enrolled in an open-label pilot trial of oral tofacitinib at 5 to 10 mg twice daily for moderate-to-severe alopecia areata. Patients stayed on tofacitinib for 6 to 18 months and then had 6 months of follow-up off drug so that delayed response and recurrence could be assessed. The study used high-throughput TCRbeta sequencing to examine T cell clonal expansion in alopecia areata, in both the C3H/HeJ mouse model and human patients. Scalp tissue and sorted CD4+ and CD8+ peripheral blood T cells from patchy and totalis/universalis alopecia areata patients and from healthy controls were covered by human TCRbeta sequencing. Biopsies were taken from tofacitinib-treated patients at baseline and again at 4 and 24 weeks into treatment, and several of those patients also had a later scalp biopsy. Scalp clonality was compared across normal scalp (n=4), patchy alopecia areata scalp (n=8), and alopecia totalis/universalis scalp (n=8). The RNA source kit depended on sample type: the PAXgene miRNA kit for fixed scalp, the miRNeasy kit for PBMCs, and the RNeasy kit for mouse skin. TCRbeta CDR3 regions were amplified by immunoSEQ multiplex PCR using 35 Vbeta forward and 13 Jbeta reverse primers.

Per the germline V gene, SGHRS is the CDR1 and YFSETQ is the CDR2. Its CDR3 holds 12 amino acids, cysteine through phenylalanine. The retained sequence is limited to the CDR3, 36 bases, with the frame set at the first base. Trimming at the junction amounts to 0 bases on V and 6 bases on J, and the germline ends lie 3 bases apart. Broader findings and caveats from the paper: Shared TCR sequences between patients were less evident than in mice, which may be partly attributable to HLA diversity in the patient population. Compared with normal scalp, lesional scalp, particularly in alopecia totalis/universalis, had higher clonality and more expanded CD8+ clones, which suggests antigenic drive. Unlike mouse skin, where gammadelta T cells dominate, normal human skin contains resident alphabeta T cells that get sequenced too, which complicates analysis of the scalp TCR repertoire.

Preparation of the library involved the immunoSEQ multiplex PCR assay. RNA was extracted from all samples and reverse transcribed into cDNA, which served as template for TCR sequencing. First-strand cDNA was synthesized with SuperScript III using a 2:1 mix of oligo-dT and random hexamers. A synthetic immune receptor repertoire was used to measure amplification bias, and any remaining bias was corrected computationally. As for the original processing: Raw reads were preprocessed for error removal, and CDR3 was defined according to IMGT conventions as running from the conserved cysteine to phenylalanine. Clonality was computed by normalizing Shannon entropy by log2 of the number of productive unique TCRs and subtracting the result from 1. Whether each scalp clone was CD4 or CD8 was inferred by checking scalp TCRbeta sequences against the CD4 and CD8 repertoires from sorted blood. In its TCRdb copy, this immuneACCESS table keeps in-frame sequences only and misses some clones. Where compared with another copy, unresolved V genes explain less than half of these, and the others have no known cause. The DNA was the basis for D and trimming; V, J and clone size are from that table. Within this sample are roughly 150,000 clones, with about 90% of them counted one time only. The top ten clonotypes cover roughly 16% of the sample.

The sequence joins TRBV5-1 to TRBJ2-2; a confident D gene designation cannot be given. Sample: CD8+ T cells sorted from blood, taken at week 0. The TCR originated in a human donor with alopecia areata. The CDR3 protein: CASSLDSGELFF. At the DNA level, the sequence is TGCGCCAGCAGCTTGGATTCCGGGGAGCTGTTTTTT.